This T cell receptor (beta chain) was documented in a study of CD8+CD57+ T cells in acquired aplastic anemia. The use of genomic DNA as template underpinned the TCR beta VDJ and CDR3 profiling. Each CDR3 protein is one row after TCRdb ran MiXCR on the reads. The repertoire holds more than 250,000 distinct CDR3 sequences, with roughly 82% as singletons. Study-wide findings and caveats: A significant difference in CD8+ Simpson's diversity between patients and controls was not found. Patients and controls had in common fewer than 30 CD8+ CDR3 sequences.

The sequenced patients had an expansion of CD8+CD57+ cells seen by flow cytometry. Among the patients, all had severe acquired aplastic anemia. A note on this clonotype: The antigen remains unidentified. Germline and junction disagree at one end, which may indicate a read error.

The sequence came from a human donor with aplastic anemia. Material for sequencing was sorted CD4+, CD8+, or CD8+CD57+ T cells (not recorded which) from PBMCs.

The CDR3 region is CASRKDGTDAQYF. CDR3 DNA: TGTGCCAGCAGGAAAGATGGAACAGATGCGCAGTATTTT. The rearrangement joins TRBV15 to TRBJ2-3; no reliable D call. This CDR3 comprises 13 residues. Looked up from germline, CDR1 is LNHNV and CDR2 is YYDKDF (reference sequence).